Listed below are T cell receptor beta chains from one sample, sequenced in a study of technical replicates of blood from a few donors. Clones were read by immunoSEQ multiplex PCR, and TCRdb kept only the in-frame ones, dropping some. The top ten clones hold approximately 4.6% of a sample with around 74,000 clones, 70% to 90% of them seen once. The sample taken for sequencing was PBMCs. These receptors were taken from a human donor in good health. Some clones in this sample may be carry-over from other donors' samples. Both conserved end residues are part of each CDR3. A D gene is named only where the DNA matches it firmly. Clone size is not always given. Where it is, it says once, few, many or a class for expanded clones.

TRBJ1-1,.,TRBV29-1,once,CSVLRGKTEAFF,TGCAGCGTCCTCAGGGGAAAGACTGAAGCTTTCTTT
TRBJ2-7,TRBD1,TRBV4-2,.,CASSQDYSGQATYEQYF,TGTGCCAGCAGCCAAGATTACTCAGGACAGGCCACCTACGAGCAGTACTTC
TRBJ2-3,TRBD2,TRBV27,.,CASSFGLAGDTQYF,TGTGCCAGCAGTTTTGGACTAGCGGGGGATACGCAGTATTTT
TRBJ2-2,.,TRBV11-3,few,CASRERALANTGELFF,TGTGCCAGCAGGGAGAGGGCCCTCGCGAACACCGGGGAGCTGTTTTTT
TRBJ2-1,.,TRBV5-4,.,CASSYQGTSYNEQFF,TGTGCCAGCAGCTACCAGGGGACCTCCTACAATGAGCAGTTCTTC
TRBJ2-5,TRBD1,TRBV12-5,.,CASGLGRGQETQYF,TGTGCTAGTGGTTTGGGCAGGGGGCAAGAGACCCAGTACTTC
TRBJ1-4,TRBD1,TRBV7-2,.,CASSFRTGGEKLFF,TGTGCCAGCAGCTTCCGGACAGGGGGTGAAAAACTGTTTTTT
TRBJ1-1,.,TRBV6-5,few,CASSYGSLNTEAFF,TGTGCCAGCAGTTACGGCAGTTTGAACACTGAAGCTTTCTTT
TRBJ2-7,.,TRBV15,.,CATSREQGNEQYF,TGTGCCACCAGCAGAGAACAGGGCAACGAGCAGTACTTC
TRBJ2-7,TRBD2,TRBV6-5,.,CASSPGLAGFYEQYF,TGTGCCAGCAGTCCTGGACTAGCGGGGTTCTACGAGCAGTACTTC
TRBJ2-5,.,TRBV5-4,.,CASSSRQVGKETQYF,TGTGCCAGCAGCTCTCGCCAAGTCGGGAAAGAGACCCAGTACTTC
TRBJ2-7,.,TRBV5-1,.,CASSLESSYEQYF,TGCGCCAGCAGCTTGGAATCTAGCTACGAGCAGTACTTC
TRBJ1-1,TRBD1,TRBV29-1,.,CSVQTGDGPNTEAFF,TGCAGCGTCCAAACAGGGGACGGGCCGAACACTGAAGCTTTCTTT
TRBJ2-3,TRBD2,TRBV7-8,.,CASSSGLAGARTDTQYF,TGTGCCAGCAGCTCCGGACTAGCGGGGGCTCGCACAGATACGCAGTATTTT
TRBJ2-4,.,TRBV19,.,CASSIVGGSAKNIQYF,TGTGCCAGTAGTATAGTAGGGGGTTCAGCCAAAAACATTCAGTACTTC